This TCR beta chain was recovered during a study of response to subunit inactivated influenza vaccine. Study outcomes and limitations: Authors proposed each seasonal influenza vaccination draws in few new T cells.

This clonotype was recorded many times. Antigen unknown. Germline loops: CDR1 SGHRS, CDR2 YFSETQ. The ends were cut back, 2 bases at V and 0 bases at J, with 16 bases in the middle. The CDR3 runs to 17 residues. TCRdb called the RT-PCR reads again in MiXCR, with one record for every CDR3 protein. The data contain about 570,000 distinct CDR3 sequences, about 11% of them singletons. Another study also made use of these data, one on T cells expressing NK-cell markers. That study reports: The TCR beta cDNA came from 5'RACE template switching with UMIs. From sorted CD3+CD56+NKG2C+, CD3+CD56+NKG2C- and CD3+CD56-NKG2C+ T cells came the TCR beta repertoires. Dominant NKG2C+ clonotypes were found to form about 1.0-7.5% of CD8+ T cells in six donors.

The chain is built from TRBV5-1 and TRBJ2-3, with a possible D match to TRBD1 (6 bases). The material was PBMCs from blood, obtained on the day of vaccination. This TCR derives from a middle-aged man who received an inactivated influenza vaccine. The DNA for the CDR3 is TGCGCCAGCAGCTTCGGGACAAGGGGAAGAAGCACAGATACGCAGTATTTT. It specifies CASSFGTRGRSTDTQYF. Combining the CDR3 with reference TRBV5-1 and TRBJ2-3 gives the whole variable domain KAGVTQTPRYLIKTRGQQVTLSCSPISGHRSVSWYQQTPGQGLQFLFEYFSETQRNKGNFPGRFSGRQFSNSRSEMNVSTLELGDSALYLCASSFGTRGRSTDTQYFGPGTRLTVL.